These 5 T cell receptor beta chains share one sample of origin, sequenced in a study of T cells in Graves' hyperthyroidism and ophthalmopathy. Amplified regions were TCR beta CDR3 sequences from RNA transcripts. In the first-round RT-PCR of the TCR CDR3, the HTBI primer set was used. TCRdb independently ran MiXCR on the multiplex PCR reads; one entry per CDR3 protein. In the table there are fewer than 400,000 distinct CDR3 sequences, over 11% of which are singletons. Sequencing was performed on blood. The receptors were gathered from a man aged 45-60 years with Graves' ophthalmopathy.

This clonotype was picked up a small number of times. The chain combines TRBV4-1 with TRBJ2-5; 11 bases match TRBD2. The CDR3 runs to 17 residues. Trimming took 4 bases from V and 2 from J; bases not matched to a gene: 9. Germline assignment: CDR1 MGHRA and CDR2 YSYEKL. CDR3 in amino acids: CASSRPWTSGHQETQYF. CDR3 in DNA: TGCGCCAGCAGCCGACCGTGGACTAGCGGGCATCAAGAGACCCAGTACTTC.

This chain uses TRBV3-1 with TRBJ2-7; 8 bases are a match to TRBD1. This CDR3 contains 16 residues. V shed 1 base and J 2 bases; nucleotides not matched to a gene: 7. Germline CDR1 LGHDT, CDR2 YNNKEL (reference sequence). The CDR3 reads CASSQARTGWAYEQYF. In nucleotides, the CDR3 is TGTGCCAGCAGCCAAGCTAGGACAGGGTGGGCCTACGAGCAGTACTTC.

This clonotype was detected many times. The chain uses TRBV3-1 and TRBJ2-1, with 13 bases fitting TRBD2. Germline CDR1 and CDR2: LGHDT and YNNKEL (reference sequence). The CDR3 is 15 amino acids. V was clipped by 8 bases and J by 3 bases; unmatched bases: 4. The CDR3 DNA is TGTGCCAGCGGGACTAGCGGGATTTTCTACAATGAGCAGTTCTTC. It translates to CASGTSGIFYNEQFF.

This chain joins TRBV5-1 and TRBJ2-1, with D perhaps being TRBD1 or TRBD2 (5 bases each). Germline V lookup: CDR1 SGHRS, CDR2 YFSETQ. The germline V and J ends were trimmed by 4 bases and 8 bases, with 19 bases remaining between them. This CDR3 region has 15 residues. CDR3 DNA sequence: TGCGCCAGCAGCCACGGGACCGACGGGTTCGATGAGCAGTTCTTC. As protein: CASSHGTDGFDEQFF.

The sample holds many counts of this clonotype. J is TRBJ2-7 and V is TRBV20-1, with 7 bases fitting TRBD2. The V gene's germline CDR1 is DFQATT and CDR2 SNEGSKA (reference sequence). V was clipped by 3 bases and J by 6 bases; unmatched bases: 17. The CDR3 runs to 16 residues. CDR3 amino acids: CSARPLLAGAVSEQYF. The CDR3, as DNA: TGCAGTGCTAGGCCCCTATTAGCGGGCGCCGTCTCCGAGCAGTACTTC.